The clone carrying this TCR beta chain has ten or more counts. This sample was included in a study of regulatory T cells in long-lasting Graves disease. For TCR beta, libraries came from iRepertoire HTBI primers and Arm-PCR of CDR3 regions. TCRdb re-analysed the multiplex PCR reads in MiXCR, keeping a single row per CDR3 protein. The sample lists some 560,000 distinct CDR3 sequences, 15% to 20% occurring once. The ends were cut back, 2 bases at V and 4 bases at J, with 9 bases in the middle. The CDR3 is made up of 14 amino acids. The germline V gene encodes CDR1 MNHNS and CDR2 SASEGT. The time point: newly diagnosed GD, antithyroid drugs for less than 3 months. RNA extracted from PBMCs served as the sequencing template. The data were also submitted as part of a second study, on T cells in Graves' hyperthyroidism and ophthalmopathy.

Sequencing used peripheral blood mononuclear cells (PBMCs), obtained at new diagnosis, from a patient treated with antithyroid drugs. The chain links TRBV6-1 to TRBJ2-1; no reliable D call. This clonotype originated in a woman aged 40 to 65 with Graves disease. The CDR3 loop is CASSEQVVYNEQFF. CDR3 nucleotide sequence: TGTGCCAGCAGTGAACAGGTAGTATACAATGAGCAGTTCTTC.